Shown below are 11 T cell receptor beta chains from a single sample sequenced in a study of blood T cell repertoires in COVID-19. TCRdb's copy holds only in-frame clones and misses some; the assay was immunoSEQ multiplex PCR. The sample records 75,000 to 90,000 clones, 90% being singletons. The specimen was peripheral blood. These receptor sequences come from a woman aged 45-59 years in a cohort sampled during active COVID-19.

The chain recombines TRBV7-2 with TRBJ2-1, with a tentative D call TRBD2 (6 bases). Germline values: CDR1 SGHTA, CDR2 FQGNSA. The ends were cut back, 3 bases at V and 0 bases at J, with 12 bases in the middle. This CDR3 spans 16 amino acids. The DNA of the CDR3 is TGTGCCAGCAGCTTTAGCGGATCTAGCTCCTACAATGAGCAGTTCTTC. It yields the protein CASSFSGSSSYNEQFF. Together with reference TRBV7-2 and TRBJ2-1, the CDR3 gives the full variable domain: GAGVSQSPSNKVTEKGKDVELRCDPISGHTALYWYRQSLGQGLEFLIYFQGNSAPDKSGLPSDRFSAERTGGSVSTLTIQRTQQEDSAVYLCASSFSGSSSYNEQFFGPGTRLTVL.

The rearrangement links TRBV6-1 to TRBJ1-2; D ambiguous. V lost 0 bases and J 2 bases, leaving 7 bases between the germline ends. The germline CDR1 and CDR2 sequences are MNHNS and SASEGT. The CDR3 contains 14 residues. CDR3 sequence: CASSEAASNYGYTF. CDR3 DNA: TGTGCCAGCAGTGAAGCAGCTTCCAACTATGGCTACACCTTC.

J is TRBJ2-3 and V is TRBV19; D perhaps matches TRBD1 (6 bases). Looked up from germline, CDR1 is LNHDA and CDR2 is SQIVND (reference sequence). The CDR3 has 15 residues. V shed 5 bases and J shed 2 bases, with 14 bases lying between them. The CDR3 loop is CASSGSRDNTDTQYF. Here the CDR3 DNA reads TGTGCCAGTAGTGGGTCCCGGGACAACACAGATACGCAGTATTTT.

V and J are TRBV7-5 and TRBJ2-2; no DNA check was done on the table's D call, TRBD2. TRBV7-5 is recorded as a pseudogene. This CDR3 is 20 amino acids long. CDR3 nucleotide sequence: TGTGCCAGAAGCTCACTAGCGGGAGGCCAACGCCCAACGAACACCGGGGAGCTGTTTTTT. It specifies CARSSLAGGQRPTNTGELFF.

The rearrangement joins TRBV7-8 to TRBJ2-3, with TRBD1 matching over 11 bases. V lost 5 bases to trimming and J lost 7 bases; unmatched junction nucleotides: 11. From germline, CDR1 is SGHVS and CDR2 FQNEAQ. This CDR3 region has 16 residues. The CDR3 nucleotides read TGTGCCAGCAGCCTCTACGGGACAGGGGGGGCTTATACGCAGTATTTT. Amino acid sequence: CASSLYGTGGAYTQYF.

The chain couples TRBV27 to TRBJ2-5, with 7 bases identical to TRBD1. With V trimmed by 6 bases and J by 2 bases, 6 bases remained unmatched. Germline V gene data show CDR1 as MNHEY and CDR2 as SMNVEV (reference sequence). This CDR3 spans 14 amino acids. CDR3 coding DNA: TGTGCCAGCAGCCGGACAGGCCGACAAGAGACCCAGTACTTC. Protein sequence: CASSRTGRQETQYF.

The chain couples TRBV5-1 to TRBJ2-3, with 11 bases identical to TRBD1. Germline loops: CDR1 SGHRS, CDR2 YFSETQ. The CDR3 has 15 residues. V shed 3 bases and J 3 bases; nucleotides not matched to a gene: 3. CDR3: CASSSGTGGTDTQYF. CDR3 DNA sequence: TGCGCCAGCAGCTCCGGGACAGGGGGGACAGATACGCAGTATTTT.

This chain connects TRBV19 to TRBJ2-1; 13 positions match TRBD2. Germline trimming cut 0 bases from V and 4 bases from J; bases unmatched to any gene: 3. This CDR3 region has 17 residues. Germline V gene lookup returns CDR1 LNHDA and CDR2 SQIVND (reference sequence). The CDR3 nucleotides read TGTGCCAGTAGTATAGACTCGGGACTAGCGGGGTACAATGAGCAGTTCTTC. It codes for CASSIDSGLAGYNEQFF.

The rearrangement links TRBV7-9 to TRBJ2-1; 8 bases agree with TRBD1. V trimming: 9 bases; J trimming: 8 bases; junction bases outside the gene matches: 12. The CDR3 loop spans 14 amino acids. Germline V gene lookup returns CDR1 SEHNR and CDR2 FQNEAQ (reference sequence). The CDR3 DNA is TGTGCCAGTTTCCGGGACAGGACAACCGATGAGCAGTTCTTC. Its translation is CASFRDRTTDEQFF. Together with reference TRBV7-9 and TRBJ2-1, the CDR3 gives the full variable domain: DTGVSQNPRHKITKRGQNVTFRCDPISEHNRLYWYRQTLGQGPEFLTYFQNEAQLEKSRLLSDRFSAERPKGSFSTLEIQRTEQGDSAMYLCASFRDRTTDEQFFGPGTRLTVL.

This sequence joins TRBV11-2 and TRBJ2-2; no firm D call. Germline assignment: CDR1 SGHAT and CDR2 FQNNGV. The length of the CDR3 is 14 residues. Trimming took off 5 bases at V and 4 bases at J, with 11 bases between the two ends. CDR3 DNA sequence: TGTGCCAGCAGCCCCCCCCCGGGCACCGGGGAGCTGTTTTTT. Translated: CASSPPPGTGELFF.

This rearrangement joins TRBV7-2 to TRBJ1-5; the match to TRBD1 covers 8 bases. The J segment lost 1 base and the V segment lost 4 bases, leaving 3 bases of the junction unmatched. CDR3 size: 15 residues. The germline V gene has CDR1 SGHTA and CDR2 FQGNSA. DNA for the CDR3: TGTGCCAGCAGCTCCAGGGGGCAAAGCAATCAGCCCCAGCATTTT. Its translation is CASSSRGQSNQPQHF. Full variable domain (outside the CDR3, taken from reference TRBV7-2 and TRBJ1-5): GAGVSQSPSNKVTEKGKDVELRCDPISGHTALYWYRQSLGQGLEFLIYFQGNSAPDKSGLPSDRFSAERTGGSVSTLTIQRTQQEDSAVYLCASSSRGQSNQPQHFGDGTRLSIL.